A selection of T cell receptor beta chains follows, all from one sample in a study of blood T cell repertoires in COVID-19. Only in-frame clones appear in the TCRdb table, and some are missing; sequencing was by immunoSEQ multiplex PCR. The sample holds approximately 190,000 clones, about 80% seen once. The sequencing sample was made of peripheral blood. Receptors originate from a human donor with acute or convalescent COVID-19. The donor label of this sample is uncertain. Both conserved end residues are part of each CDR3. Each record gives: J gene, V gene, clone size, D gene, CDR3 DNA, CDR3 protein. D genes are given only for firm matches. The size of a clone is reported for some rows only, either as once, few or many, or as a class for expanded clones.

TRBJ2-4 TRBV5-1 - - TGCGCCAGCAGTTGGGGACAAGTCAAAAACATTCAGTACTTC CASSWGQVKNIQYF
TRBJ2-3 TRBV10-3 - TRBD1 TGTGCCATCAGAGGGGACAGGGCCCCAGATACGCAGTATTTT CAIRGDRAPDTQYF
TRBJ1-2 TRBV2 - TRBD1 TGTGCCAGCAGAGGACAGGCCGCTAACTATGGCTACACCTTC CASRGQAANYGYTF
TRBJ1-5 TRBV3-1/TRBV3-2 few TRBD1 TGTGCCAGCAGCCCCGACAGGGTTCGGGATCAGCCCCAGCATTTT CASSPDRVRDQPQHF
TRBJ2-5 TRBV18 - - TGTGCCAGCTCACCCCGTGGAGCCGGAGAGACCCAGTACTTC CASSPRGAGETQYF
TRBJ1-1 TRBV30 - TRBD1 TGTGCCTGGGGACAGGCGGGCACTGAAGCTTTCTTT CAWGQAGTEAFF
TRBJ2-2 TRBV4-3 - TRBD2 TGCGCCAGCAGCCGCGGCGGGACTAGCGGATTCACCGGGGAGCTGTTTTTT CASSRGGTSGFTGELFF
TRBJ1-4 TRBV29-1 - TRBD1 TGCAGCGCCGGGACAGGGGTAGAAAAACTGTTTTTT CSAGTGVEKLFF
TRBJ2-1 TRBV9 - - TGTGCCAGCCCCCCCGGGGGACTCCTTTCCGTCTACAATGAGCAGTTCTTC CASPPGGLLSVYNEQFF
TRBJ2-1 TRBV24-1 - - TGTGCCACCAGTCGGGCGGGCTCCTACAATGAGCAGTTCTTC CATSRAGSYNEQFF
TRBJ2-5 TRBV2 - - TGTGCCAGCAGACGCGGGACAGTTCAAGAGACCCAGTACTTC CASRRGTVQETQYF
TRBJ1-5 TRBV6-5 - - TGTGCCAGCAGACAGAATGGGGCAGGCAATCAGCCCCAGCATTTT CASRQNGAGNQPQHF
TRBJ2-1 TRBV29-1 - TRBD2 TGCAGCGTTGAGGGAGCGGGGTACAATGAGCAGTTCTTC CSVEGAGYNEQFF
TRBJ1-2 TRBV4-2 - - TGTGCCAGCAGCCAAGATCTTGCTAGCCTCTATGGCTACACCTTC CASSQDLASLYGYTF
TRBJ2-1 TRBV9 - - TGTGCCAGCAGCGTTTTAGCGAGCTCCTACAATGAGCAGTTCTTC CASSVLASSYNEQFF
TRBJ2-1 TRBV5-4 - TRBD2 TGTGCCAGCAGCTTGCGGTCGCGGGAGGGCACAGATGAGCAGTTCTTC CASSLRSREGTDEQFF
TRBJ1-1 TRBV30 - - TGTGCCTGGAGTGTATACGCTAGGTGGGTGCAGGGGAACACTGAAGCTTTCTTT CAWSVYARWVQGNTEAFF
TRBJ2-1 TRBV11-3 - TRBD1 TGTGCCAGCAGCTTAGTCGGGACAGGGGCCAATGAGCAGTTCTTC CASSLVGTGANEQFF
TRBJ1-1 TRBV5-1 - - TGCGCCAGCAGCTTCCCTGCGGGGGGGATGAACACTGAAGCTTTCTTT CASSFPAGGMNTEAFF
TRBJ1-1 TRBV11-2 - - TGTGCCAGCAGATCGCAGGGAGGCACTGAAGCTTTCTTT CASRSQGGTEAFF
TRBJ2-1 TRBV6-2/TRBV6-3 - TRBD2 TGTGCCAGCAGTTACCCGGGACTAGCGCTGGATGAGCAGTTCTTC CASSYPGLALDEQFF
TRBJ1-1 TRBV9 - - TGTGCCAGCAGCGCCTATAGGACAGAGGTGGGAACTGAAGCTTTCTTT CASSAYRTEVGTEAFF
TRBJ2-7 TRBV19 - TRBD2 TGTGCCAGTAGTATCTTAGCGGGGCCCTCCTACGAGCAGTACTTC CASSILAGPSYEQYF
TRBJ2-1 TRBV5-6 - TRBD2 TGTGCCAGCAGCCTGTGGGGGGGACTAGTTTACAATGAGCAGTTCTTC CASSLWGGLVYNEQFF
TRBJ1-6 TRBV27 - - TGTGCCAGCAGCCCCGTCGCGAATTCACCCCTCCACTTT CASSPVANSPLHF
TRBJ2-1 TRBV5-1 once TRBD2 TGCGCCAGCAGCTTGGTGGCGGGAGGGCCGAATGAGCAGTTCTTC CASSLVAGGPNEQFF
TRBJ2-1 TRBV7-9 many TRBD2 TGTGCCAGCAGCCCCAACTGGCGGGAGGGCGGGCGGTACAATGAGCAGTTCTTC CASSPNWREGGRYNEQFF
TRBJ1-2 TRBV10-3 - TRBD1 TGTGCCATCACCGGACAGGCAGGAGGCTACACCTTC CAITGQAGGYTF
TRBJ2-7 TRBV7-2 - - TGTGCCAGCAGCTTAGTACAGCCCAGTCTGGGTGAGCAGTACTTC CASSLVQPSLGEQYF
TRBJ2-2 TRBV7-3 - TRBD2 TGTGCCAGCAGCCCCTATAGCGGGACGAACACCGGGGAGCTGTTTTTT CASSPYSGTNTGELFF
TRBJ1-1 TRBV29-1 - - TGCAGCGTCGTAGAGACAGCCGCCATGAACACTGAAGCTTTCTTT CSVVETAAMNTEAFF
TRBJ2-3 TRBV3-1/TRBV3-2 - TRBD2 TGTGCCAGCTCGGCTAGCGGGGCAGATACGCAGTATTTT CASSASGADTQYF
TRBJ2-5 TRBV6-5 - TRBD2 TGTGCCAGCAGCCGCGCAGGACTAGCGGAAGAGACCCAGTACTTC CASSRAGLAEETQYF
TRBJ2-1 TRBV19 - TRBD2 TGTGCCAGTAGTATAGGGGGACTAGCGGGAGGGGGCAATGAGCAGTTCTTC CASSIGGLAGGGNEQFF
TRBJ2-1 TRBV7-2 - - TGTGCCAGCAGCGGCCGGGGTTACGACAATGAGCAGTTCTTC CASSGRGYDNEQFF
TRBJ2-3 TRBV7-2 once TRBD1 TGTGCCAGCAGCTTCCGGACAGGCAGACCCCCAGATACGCAGTATTTT CASSFRTGRPPDTQYF
TRBJ1-1 TRBV19 few - TGTGCCAGTGGACAGCAGATGAACACTGAAGCTTTCTTT CASGQQMNTEAFF
TRBJ2-5 TRBV4-3 - TRBD2 TGCGCCAGCAGCCAGGGACTAGCAGCAATGGAGACCCAGTACTTC CASSQGLAAMETQYF
TRBJ1-3 TRBV3-1/TRBV3-2 - - TGTGCCAGCAGCCCCTCAGTGGTTAACACCATATATTTT CASSPSVVNTIYF
TRBJ1-5 TRBV6-4 - - TGTGCCAGGACCTCGGAGCGGCGGCCGATCGGGAGCAATCAGCCCCAGCATTTT CARTSERRPIGSNQPQHF
TRBJ2-3 TRBV7-3 - - TGTGCCAGCAGCTCCCGGGGCACAGATACGCAGTATTTT CASSSRGTDTQYF
TRBJ2-3 TRBV28 once - TGTGCCAGCAGCTTCCGAAGGGCCCCAGGGACAGATACGCAGTATTTT CASSFRRAPGTDTQYF
TRBJ2-2 TRBV6-5 - TRBD2 TGTGCGACTGGGGGGGCGAACACCGGGGAGCTGTTTTTT CATGGANTGELFF
TRBJ1-1 TRBV24-1 - TRBD1 TGTGCCACCGCCGGGACAGACACTGAAGCTTTCTTT CATAGTDTEAFF
TRBJ2-2 TRBV5-8 - TRBD2 TGTGCCAGCAGCTTGATCCCTAGCGGGAGTACCGGGGAGCTGTTTTTT CASSLIPSGSTGELFF
TRBJ2-7 TRBV10-3 few TRBD1 TGTGCCACAGCGGACAGGGGTTTCCACGAGCAGTACTTC CATADRGFHEQYF
TRBJ1-2 TRBV5-4 - - TGTGCCAGCAGCCCGGACTGGAACTATGGCTACACCTTC CASSPDWNYGYTF
TRBJ1-4 TRBV19 - TRBD1 TGTGCCAGTAGTACTTGGGACAGTGTCTTTTTT CASSTWDSVFF
TRBJ1-2 TRBV10-3 - TRBD1 TGTGCCATCAGTGAGTCTAAGCCCGGACAGGCAAACTATGGCTACACCTTC CAISESKPGQANYGYTF
TRBJ1-6 TRBV12-3/TRBV12-4 - - TGTGCCAGCAGTTTAGCGGGGGGGCCCCTCCACTTT CASSLAGGPLHF